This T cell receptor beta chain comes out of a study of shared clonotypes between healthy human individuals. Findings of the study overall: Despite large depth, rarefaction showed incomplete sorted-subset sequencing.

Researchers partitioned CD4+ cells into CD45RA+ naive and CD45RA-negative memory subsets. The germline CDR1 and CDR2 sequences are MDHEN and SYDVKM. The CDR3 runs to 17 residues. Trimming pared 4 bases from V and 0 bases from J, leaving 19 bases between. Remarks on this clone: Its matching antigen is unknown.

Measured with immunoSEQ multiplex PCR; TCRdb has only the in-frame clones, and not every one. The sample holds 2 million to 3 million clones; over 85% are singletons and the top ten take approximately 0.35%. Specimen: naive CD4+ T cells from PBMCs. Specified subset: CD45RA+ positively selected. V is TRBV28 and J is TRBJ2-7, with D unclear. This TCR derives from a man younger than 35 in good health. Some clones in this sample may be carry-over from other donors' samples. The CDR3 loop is CASSSGAFVWSSYEQYF. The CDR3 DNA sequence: TGTGCCAGCAGTTCCGGTGCTTTTGTCTGGAGCTCCTACGAGCAGTACTTC. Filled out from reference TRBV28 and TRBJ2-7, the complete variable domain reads DVKVTQSSRYLVKRTGEKVFLECVQDMDHENMFWYRQDPGLGLRLIYFSYDVKMKEKGDIPEGYSVSREKKERFSLILESASTNQTSMYLCASSSGAFVWSSYEQYFGPGTRLTVT.